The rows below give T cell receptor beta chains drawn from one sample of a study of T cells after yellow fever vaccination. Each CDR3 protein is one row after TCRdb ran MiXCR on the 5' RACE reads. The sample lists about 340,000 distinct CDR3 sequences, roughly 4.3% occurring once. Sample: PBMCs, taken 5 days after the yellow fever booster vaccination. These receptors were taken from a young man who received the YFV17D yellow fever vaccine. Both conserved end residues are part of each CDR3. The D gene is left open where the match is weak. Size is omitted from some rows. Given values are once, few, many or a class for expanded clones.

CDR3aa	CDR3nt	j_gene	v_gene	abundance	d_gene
CASRRGQGAYNEQFF	TGTGCCAGCAGACGAGGACAGGGGGCCTACAATGAGCAGTTCTTC	TRBJ2-1	TRBV7-9	many	TRBD1
CSARAGSGAYGYTF	TGCAGTGCTAGAGCCGGGAGCGGGGCCTATGGCTACACCTTC	TRBJ1-2	TRBV20-1	many	NA
CASSPGLAGLLRYNEQFF	TGTGCCAGCAGCCCCGGACTAGCGGGCTTACTCAGGTACAATGAGCAGTTCTTC	TRBJ2-1	TRBV5-4	NA	TRBD2
CASSANSDNEQFF	TGTGCCAGCAGCGCCAACTCAGATAATGAGCAGTTCTTC	TRBJ2-1	TRBV9	many	NA
CASSFRGGYQETQYF	TGCGCCAGCAGCTTTCGGGGGGGGTACCAAGAGACCCAGTACTTC	TRBJ2-5	TRBV5-1	few	TRBD2
CASSNPGGPPDTQYF	TGTGCCAGCAGCAATCCGGGGGGGCCCCCAGATACGCAGTATTTT	TRBJ2-3	TRBV21-1	few	NA
CASSNDRNTEAFF	TGTGCCAGTAGTAATGACAGGAACACTGAAGCTTTCTTT	TRBJ1-1	TRBV19	few	NA
CASSPPRWRNQPQHF	TGTGCCAGTAGCCCCCCTCGGTGGCGCAATCAGCCCCAGCATTTT	TRBJ1-5	TRBV19	few	NA
CASSSRAGPSSYNEQFF	TGTGCCAGCAGCTCCCGAGCGGGGCCGAGCTCCTACAATGAGCAGTTCTTC	TRBJ2-1	TRBV7-8	many	TRBD2
CSARDSGTEQFF	TGCAGTGCTAGAGATTCGGGTACTGAGCAGTTCTTC	TRBJ2-1	TRBV20-1	many	NA
CASSATGKQNFETQYF	TGTGCCAGCAGCGCGACAGGGAAGCAGAATTTTGAGACCCAGTACTTC	TRBJ2-5	TRBV5-6	NA	TRBD1
CSVGTSGETQYF	TGCAGCGTTGGGACTAGCGGAGAGACCCAGTACTTC	TRBJ2-5	TRBV29-1	many	TRBD2
CSASKSGGRGQYF	TGCAGTGCTAGCAAGAGTGGTGGACGGGGGCAGTATTTT	TRBJ2-3	TRBV20-1	many	NA
CATSSGTGPYEQYF	TGTGCCACCAGCAGCGGGACAGGTCCCTACGAGCAGTACTTC	TRBJ2-7	TRBV15	NA	TRBD1
CASSLWGGIGYQETQYF	TGTGCCAGCAGTTTATGGGGGGGGATTGGGTACCAAGAGACCCAGTACTTC	TRBJ2-5	TRBV12-3/TRBV12-4	NA	TRBD2
CASSLASRSSGNTIYF	TGTGCCAGCAGCTTAGCGTCTCGGAGCTCTGGAAACACCATATATTTT	TRBJ1-3	TRBV7-6	few	NA
CASMRRGAVQETQYF	TGCGCCAGCATGAGGCGGGGGGCCGTCCAAGAGACCCAGTACTTC	TRBJ2-5	TRBV5-1	NA	TRBD2
CASSQSLMGGYTF	TGTGCCAGCAGCCAATCGCTAATGGGGGGCTACACCTTC	TRBJ1-2	TRBV3-1	few	NA
CASSLMGTGNQPQHF	TGTGCCAGCAGTTTAATGGGGACAGGGAACCAGCCCCAGCATTTT	TRBJ1-5	TRBV12-3/TRBV12-4	few	TRBD1
CASSLGPTGGEQYF	TGCGCCAGCAGCCTAGGCCCCACAGGGGGCGAGCAGTACTTC	TRBJ2-7	TRBV5-1	few	TRBD1
CASTIWSGQGADTQYF	TGTGCCAGCACCATATGGTCGGGACAGGGTGCAGATACGCAGTATTTT	TRBJ2-3	TRBV7-6	few	TRBD1
CASSVPGGKQFF	TGTGCCAGCAGCGTCCCGGGGGGAAAGCAGTTCTTC	TRBJ2-1	TRBV7-2	NA	TRBD2
CASRTVSNYGYTF	TGTGCCAGCAGGACAGTTAGTAACTATGGCTACACCTTC	TRBJ1-2	TRBV12-3/TRBV12-4	NA	NA
CASSLAPPATDTQYF	TGCGCCAGCAGCTTGGCTCCCCCTGCCACAGATACGCAGTATTTT	TRBJ2-3	TRBV5-1	many	NA
CAISLNPGPGGDEQFF	TGTGCCATCAGTTTAAATCCGGGCCCCGGCGGCGATGAGCAGTTCTTC	TRBJ2-1	TRBV10-3	many	NA
CASSIGTSGGLNNEQFF	TGCGCCAGCAGCATCGGGACTAGCGGGGGGTTGAACAATGAGCAGTTCTTC	TRBJ2-1	TRBV5-1	many	TRBD2
CASSYRGALSGANVLTF	TGTGCCAGCAGTTATAGGGGGGCCCTATCTGGGGCCAACGTCCTGACTTTC	TRBJ2-6	TRBV6-2/TRBV6-3	few	NA
CASSFPGLGGTQYF	TGTGCCAGCAGTTTCCCGGGATTAGGGGGGACCCAGTACTTC	TRBJ2-5	TRBV27	many	NA
CSAPIGRGGSYNEQFF	TGCAGTGCTCCTATCGGAAGGGGGGGTTCCTACAATGAGCAGTTCTTC	TRBJ2-1	TRBV20-1	few	NA
CASSLMSLSYEQYF	TGTGCCAGCAGCTTAATGAGTCTTTCCTACGAGCAGTACTTC	TRBJ2-7	TRBV7-9	NA	NA